One sample yielded the 22 T cell receptor beta chains listed below, sequenced in a study of blood T cells in healthy people across ages. A second PCR, run for roughly 7 to 11 cycles, used a sample-barcoded 5' primer plus a J-beta primer mix. TCRdb reprocessed the 5' RACE reads with MiXCR, giving one entry per CDR3 protein. The table records hundreds of thousands of distinct CDR3 sequences, about 30% of them present only once. The sample taken for sequencing was blood. Source of these receptors: an elderly woman in good health.

This clonotype was detected many times. The rearrangement uses TRBV6-2 or TRBV6-3 and TRBJ2-7; 8 bases are a match to TRBD1. After removal of 0 bases from V and 9 bases from J, the junction contained 10 bases not matched to a gene. From germline, CDR1 is MNHEY and CDR2 SVGEGT. The CDR3 extends over 15 amino acids. The DNA for the CDR3 is TGTGCCAGCAGTTACTCTCCGGGACAGGCTTCTTTGCAGTACTTC. This sequence encodes CASSYSPGQASLQYF.

There are many counts of this clonotype. The chain has TRBV25-1 and TRBJ2-3; possible D gene TRBD1, 6 bases. Germline CDR1 and CDR2: MGHDK and SYGVNS. V was shortened by 3 bases and J by 0 bases, with 7 bases between the two germline ends. The CDR3 has 14 amino acids. The chain's CDR3 is CASSERGSTDTQYF. CDR3 DNA: TGTGCCAGCAGTGAGAGGGGGAGCACAGATACGCAGTATTTT.

The sample holds many counts of this clonotype. This may stem from a read error, because a much larger clone lies one nucleotide away. It is unclear where the CDR3 begins or ends on the DNA, so no DNA is shown, and the CDR3 is as TCRdb lists it. The chain recombines TRBV20-1 with TRBJ2-6; the D call TRBD1 from the table was never checked on the DNA. Germline V gene data show CDR1 as DFQATT and CDR2 as SNEGSKA (reference sequence). The CDR3 numbers 16 amino acids, ends counted. CDR3 loop: CSARAPWADGANVRTF.

The gene calls are TRBV7-2 and TRBJ1-3, with TRBD1 identical over 8 bases. The junction had 8 bases not matched to a gene; V was cut back by 6 bases and J by 4 bases. There are 15 residues in the CDR3. CDR1 is SGHTA and CDR2 is FQGNSA in the germline V gene. In DNA, the CDR3 is TGTGCCAGCAGACAACAGGGGGGATTCGGAAACACCATATATTTT. Its translation: CASRQQGGFGNTIYF.

Comment on this clonotype: A much larger clone sits a single nucleotide away, making a read error possible. The chain couples TRBV20-1 to TRBJ2-3; D is undetermined. The CDR3 sequence is 10 residues long. The V end lost 5 bases, the J end lost 4 bases, and 4 bases lay between the germline ends. Germline V gives CDR1 DFQATT, CDR2 SNEGSKA (reference sequence). DNA of the CDR3: TGCAGTGCTTCGTCAGATACGCAGTATTTT. This gives the protein CSASSDTQYF.

V and J are TRBV11-2 and TRBJ2-1; 7 bases match TRBD1. The CDR3 covers 13 residues. The germline gives CDR1 SGHAT, CDR2 FQNNGV. V shed 8 bases, J shed 7 bases, and the junction held 8 bases outside the gene matches. CDR3 in DNA: TGTGCCAGCGAGGACAGGCTGTCGAATGAGCAGTTCTTC. Encoded protein: CASEDRLSNEQFF.

This clonotype was observed many times. This chain joins TRBV7-3 and TRBJ2-1; D is perhaps TRBD2 (5 bases). The CDR3 is made up of 17 amino acids. Germline CDR1 is SGHTA and CDR2 is FQGTGA. V lost 4 bases and J 0 bases, leaving 16 bases between the germline ends. CDR3 in DNA: TGTGCCAGCAGCTCGGACCTCTACGGGAACTCCTACAATGAGCAGTTCTTC. It codes for CASSSDLYGNSYNEQFF.

This clonotype has a count of ten or more. V gene TRBV20-1 combines with J gene TRBJ1-1; D is uncertain. The V gene lost 2 bases and the J gene lost 4 bases, with 11 bases spanning the gap. CDR1 DFQATT and CDR2 SNEGSKA come from the germline V gene (reference sequence). This CDR3 spans 13 amino acids. DNA for the CDR3: TGCAGTGCTAGATCCGCCGGGGTCACTGAAGCTTTCTTT. Amino acid sequence: CSARSAGVTEAFF.

This chain's CDR3 is CASRDRASGHEQFF. In nucleotides, the CDR3 is TGTGCCAGCAGGGACCGAGCATCTGGTCACGAGCAGTTCTTC. This rearrangement joins TRBV6-1 to TRBJ2-1; D is ambiguous. From germline, CDR1 is MNHNS and CDR2 SASEGT. The V gene lost 6 bases and the J gene lost 10 bases, with 19 bases spanning the gap. This CDR3 is 14 amino acids long.

As regards this clonotype: This sequence may be a read error, since a much larger clone differs from it by one base. V usage is TRBV10-3 and J usage is TRBJ2-7, with D perhaps matching TRBD2 (5 bases). Germline values: CDR1 ENHRY, CDR2 SYGVKD. Deletions cut 3 bases from V and 7 bases from J, with 13 bases between. The CDR3 has 13 amino acids. The CDR3 DNA reads as TGTGCCATCAGTGACCGACGGGGAGATGAGCAGTACTTC. Translating it yields CAISDRRGDEQYF.

This clonotype was observed many times. The chain is built from TRBV25-1 and TRBJ2-1; D may be TRBD1 or TRBD2 (6 bases each). Germline assignment: CDR1 MGHDK and CDR2 SYGVNS. There are 18 residues in the CDR3. V dropped 2 bases and J dropped 4 bases, with 21 bases sitting between them. The CDR3 is CASSEGGGLGGPYNEQFF. CDR3 nucleotides: TGTGCCAGCAGTGAAGGGGGTGGCTTAGGGGGGCCGTACAATGAGCAGTTCTTC.

The chain uses TRBV20-1 and TRBJ2-7; D gene ambiguous. V dropped 3 bases and J dropped 2 bases, with 17 bases sitting between them. The CDR3 has 15 amino acids. Germline V lookup: CDR1 DFQATT, CDR2 SNEGSKA (reference sequence). The CDR3 DNA reads TGCAGTGCTAGGGATACAACATCAGCTCCCTACGAGCAGTACTTC. Translating it yields CSARDTTSAPYEQYF.

This clonotype was seen many times. This chain joins TRBV7-2 and TRBJ2-6; 8 nucleotides align to TRBD1. The length of the CDR3 is 15 residues. The V segment lost 5 bases and the J segment 2 bases; nucleotides outside the gene matches: 2. In germline, CDR1 is SGHTA, CDR2 FQGNSA. The CDR3 reads CASSPGGAGANVLTF. DNA for the CDR3: TGTGCCAGCAGCCCAGGGGGCGCTGGGGCCAACGTCCTGACTTTC.

This chain links TRBV27 with TRBJ1-5; 8 positions agree with TRBD1. The germline CDR1 and CDR2 sequences are MNHEY and SMNVEV (reference sequence). V shed 6 bases, J shed 1 base, and the junction held 8 bases outside the gene matches. The CDR3 contains 16 residues. The CDR3 bases are TGTGCCAGCAGGGCGGAACAGGGGGTAAGCAATCAGCCCCAGCATTTT. It translates to CASRAEQGVSNQPQHF.

This clonotype was seen at least ten times. This sequence joins TRBV5-6 and TRBJ2-5; weak D call: TRBD2 (7 bases). The better agreement between TRBJ2-7 and the DNA end casts doubt on the J call. The CDR3 runs 15 residues. Germline lookup yields CDR1 SGHDT and CDR2 YYEEEE. CDR3 DNA sequence: TGTGCCAGCAGCCGTCTAGCCCGGGGGGCCGACGAGCAGTACTTC. It translates to CASSRLARGADEQYF.

This clonotype was counted at least ten times. CDR3 DNA: TGTGCCAGCAGTTTATCACGAGGATTCGAGCAGTACTTC. It yields the protein CASSLSRGFEQYF. The V and J genes are TRBV27 and TRBJ2-7; D is unclear. Trimming cost V 0 bases and J 6 bases, with 9 bases left between them. Germline CDR1 and CDR2: MNHEY and SMNVEV (reference sequence). The CDR3 length is 13 residues.

In its sample, this clonotype was seen many times. The genes are TRBV7-9 and TRBJ2-7; D is undetermined. Trimming took off 1 base at V and 0 bases at J, with 7 bases between the two ends. CDR1 and CDR2 from the germline V gene are SEHNR and FQNEAQ (reference sequence). The CDR3 loop spans 14 amino acids. The CDR3, as DNA: TGTGCCAGCAGCTTAGTTTCAGACTCCTACGAGCAGTACTTC. Translation: CASSLVSDSYEQYF.

This chain uses TRBV12-3 or TRBV12-4 with TRBJ2-1, with a weak D call TRBD2 (6 bases). The CDR3 is 14 residues long. Trimming shortened V by 1 base and J by 10 bases, and 14 bases separated the two germline ends. The CDR3 here is CASSLGPGSGEQFF. CDR3 bases: TGTGCCAGCAGTTTAGGACCCGGGAGTGGCGAGCAGTTCTTC.

The chain has TRBV29-1 and TRBJ2-1; the match to TRBD2 covers 10 bases. CDR3 length: 14 amino acids. The V and J ends lost 8 bases and 5 bases, in that order; junction bases with no gene match: 9. Germline values: CDR1 SQVTM, CDR2 ANQGSEA. The CDR3 coding sequence is TGCAGCTTAGTAGCGGGGGGCCTTAACAATGAGCAGTTCTTC. As protein: CSLVAGGLNNEQFF.

In regard to this clonotype: This may arise from a read error, as a much more abundant clone is one base away. Here the CDR3 omits its conserved ending phenylalanine or tryptophan, so a read error is the likely source. V gene TRBV7-2 combines with J gene TRBJ1-2, with a tentative D call TRBD1 (5 bases). Between the trimmed V and J ends, which lost 1 base and 4 bases, there was a span of 10 bases. CDR1 SGHTA and CDR2 FQGNSA come from the germline V gene. The CDR3 consists of 14 residues. The DNA of the CDR3 is TGTGCCAGCAGCTTAGTGGGGGGGACCTATGGCTACACCGTC. Its protein product is CASSLVGGTYGYTV.

This clonotype was detected ten times or more. The rearrangement links TRBV20-1 to TRBJ2-5; maybe TRBD2 (6 bases). The germline CDR1 and CDR2 sequences are DFQATT and SNEGSKA (reference sequence). The CDR3 spans 15 residues. V gave up 4 bases and J gave up 4 bases, with 19 bases separating them. Written as DNA, the CDR3 is TGCAGTGCTAACTATCTGGGGGGAATAGGAGAGACCCAGTACTTC. The encoded protein is CSANYLGGIGETQYF.

This clonotype was recorded at least ten times. The chain joins TRBV5-1 to TRBJ2-1, with TRBD1 matching 9 bases. The CDR3 consists of 15 residues. Germline lookup yields CDR1 SGHRS and CDR2 YFSETQ. V lost 5 bases and J lost 2; bases outside the gene matches: 5. This chain's CDR3 is CASRTGTGPYNEQFF. CDR3 sequence (DNA): TGCGCCAGCAGAACCGGGACAGGGCCCTACAATGAGCAGTTCTTC.